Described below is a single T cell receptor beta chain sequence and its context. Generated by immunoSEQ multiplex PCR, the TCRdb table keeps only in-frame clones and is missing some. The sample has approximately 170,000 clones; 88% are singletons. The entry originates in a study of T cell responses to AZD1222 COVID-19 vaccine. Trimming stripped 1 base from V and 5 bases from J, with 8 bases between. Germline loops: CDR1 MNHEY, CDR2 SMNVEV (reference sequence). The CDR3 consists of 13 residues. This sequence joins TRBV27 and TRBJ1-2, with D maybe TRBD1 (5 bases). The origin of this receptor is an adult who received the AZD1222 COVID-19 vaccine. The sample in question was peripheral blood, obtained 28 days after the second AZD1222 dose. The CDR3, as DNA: TGTGCCAGCAGTTTATTGGCAGGGTATGGCTACACCTTC. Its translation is CASSLLAGYGYTF.